The 8 T cell receptor beta chains presented below share a single source sample, sequenced in a study of CD8 T cells in ankylosing spondylitis. Each CDR3 protein gets one entry after TCRdb re-called the 5' RACE reads with MiXCR. This table holds 200,000 to 300,000 distinct CDR3 sequences, 10% to 13% found once. Sequenced input: blood, either unsorted or a sorted T cell fraction (not recorded which). The receptors come from a male donor with ankylosing spondylitis or in good health (not recorded which).

This clonotype was counted many times. CDR3 coding DNA: TGTGCCATCAGAGGGGACGGACCCTACGAGCAGTACTTC. Residues: CAIRGDGPYEQYF. The chain joins TRBV10-3 to TRBJ2-7, with D possibly being TRBD1 or TRBD2 (5 bases each). The CDR3 sequence is 13 residues long. In germline, CDR1 is ENHRY, CDR2 SYGVKD. Trimming removed 6 bases at V and 2 bases at J, with 11 bases between.

This clonotype was counted ten times or more. The rearrangement uses TRBV5-1 and TRBJ1-5; D not certain. Trimming pared 4 bases from V and 0 bases from J, leaving 14 bases between. Germline lookup yields CDR1 SGHRS and CDR2 YFSETQ. This CDR3 is 16 amino acids long. The CDR3, as DNA: TGCGCCAGCAGCGTCGGACGGGCCGATAGCAATCAGCCCCAGCATTTT. Amino acid sequence: CASSVGRADSNQPQHF.

Many counts were recorded for this clonotype. This rearrangement joins TRBV11-2 to TRBJ2-5; 11 nucleotides align to TRBD2. The junction had 5 bases not matched to a gene; V was cut back by 1 base and J by 4 bases. CDR3 size: 16 residues. Germline assignment: CDR1 SGHAT and CDR2 FQNNGV. The CDR3 is CASSLVLAGGTETQYF. For the CDR3, the DNA is TGTGCCAGCAGCTTAGTTCTAGCGGGAGGCACAGAGACCCAGTACTTC. Drawing the rest from reference TRBV11-2 and TRBJ2-5, the complete variable domain is EAGVAQSPRYKIIEKRQSVAFWCNPISGHATLYWYQQILGQGPKLLIQFQNNGVVDDSQLPKDRFSAERLKGVDSTLKIQPAKLEDSAVYLCASSLVLAGGTETQYFGPGTRLLVL.

In its sample, this clonotype was seen many times. The chain uses TRBV2 and TRBJ2-1; TRBD2 aligns across 11 bases. J lost 0 bases, V lost 5 bases, and 15 bases had no gene match. The CDR3 runs to 20 residues. Germline-derived CDR1 and CDR2 are SNHLY and FYNNEI. CDR3 loop: CASSYWLAGGSLSSYNEQFF. CDR3 coding DNA: TGTGCCAGCAGTTACTGGCTAGCGGGGGGCTCTTTGAGCTCCTACAATGAGCAGTTCTTC.

At least ten counts were recorded for this clonotype. The V and J genes are TRBV5-1 and TRBJ2-7; 7 nucleotides match TRBD1. With 4 bases clipped from V and 2 bases from J, the junction kept 9 bases outside the gene matches. Per the germline V gene, CDR1 is SGHRS and CDR2 is YFSETQ. CDR3 length equals 15 residues. The CDR3, as DNA: TGCGCCAGCAGCCTATCCGGGACAGTTACCTACGAGCAGTACTTC. Protein: CASSLSGTVTYEQYF.

V usage is TRBV21-1 and J usage is TRBJ2-7. TRBV21-1 is reported as a pseudogene. There are 12 residues in the CDR3. CDR3 residues: CARATSWGEQYF. The CDR3 DNA reads as TGTGCCAGAGCGACCAGTTGGGGCGAGCAGTACTTC.

This clonotype was counted many times. The chain carries TRBV29-1 and TRBJ2-6, with D uncertain. Per germline, CDR1 SQVTM and CDR2 ANQGSEA. The ends were cut back, 4 bases at V and 0 bases at J, with 16 bases in the middle. This CDR3 has 17 residues. For the CDR3, the DNA is TGCAGCGTTGGAATGGGCAGGCCGAGCTCTGGGGCCAACGTCCTGACTTTC. Translation: CSVGMGRPSSGANVLTF.

With respect to this clonotype: Its ends do not fully match the called genes, so a read error is possible. The chain has TRBV10-3 and TRBJ2-1; tentatively, D is TRBD1 or TRBD2 (6 bases each). CDR1 and CDR2 (germline): ENHRY, SYGVKD. The CDR3 sequence is 17 residues long. The CDR3 DNA follows: TGTACCATCAGTGAAGGGGGGACACGTAAGATTTACAATGAGCAGTTCTTC. Encoded protein: CTISEGGTRKIYNEQFF.